The present T cell receptor beta chain was sequenced within a study of T cells in Graves' hyperthyroidism and ophthalmopathy. Amplified TCR beta CDR3 regions came from RNA transcripts. HTBI primers drove first-round RT-PCR of the TCR CDR3. TCRdb re-called the multiplex PCR reads through MiXCR, storing one row per CDR3 protein. The repertoire consists of roughly 300,000 distinct CDR3 sequences, with roughly 23% occurring once and the leading ten covering around half. Newly diagnosed patients aged 18 to 65 had hyperthyroidism of under 2 months' duration. Diagnoses were made from clinical symptoms, serum measures (thyroxine and TRAb), thyroid ultrasound and orbital computed tomography. Study-level results: From stable hyperthyroidism, ophthalmopathy was separated by a 13 V-J model. Blood also contained most expanded thyroid clonotypes above 0.001.

Germline V gives CDR1 MDHEN, CDR2 SYDVKM. The CDR3 length is 16 residues. V gave up 5 bases and J gave up 4 bases, with 18 bases separating them. This clonotype was detected many times. What it recognizes is unknown. Material: blood. This sequence was found in a woman aged 45-65 years with Graves' hyperthyroidism. The chain links TRBV28 to TRBJ1-5; D call uncertain. The DNA for the CDR3 is TGTGCCAGCAGTGTTCGGTTGTCGGCCTTGAATCAGCCCCAGCATTTT. This sequence encodes CASSVRLSALNQPQHF.